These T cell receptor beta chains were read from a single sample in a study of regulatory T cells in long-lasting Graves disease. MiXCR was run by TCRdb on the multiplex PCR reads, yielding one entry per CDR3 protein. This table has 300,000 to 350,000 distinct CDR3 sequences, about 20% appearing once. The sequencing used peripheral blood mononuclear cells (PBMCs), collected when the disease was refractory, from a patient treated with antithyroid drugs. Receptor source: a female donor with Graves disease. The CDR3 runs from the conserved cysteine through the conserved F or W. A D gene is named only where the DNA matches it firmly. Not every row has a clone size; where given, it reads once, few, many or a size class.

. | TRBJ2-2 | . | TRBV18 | TGTGCCAGCTCACCAGGGGTTCTGAACACCGGGGAGCTGTTTTTT | CASSPGVLNTGELFF
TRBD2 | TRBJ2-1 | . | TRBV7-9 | TGTGCCAGCAGCCCTCCTAGCGGGAGGGCCTACAATGAGCAGTTCTTC | CASSPPSGRAYNEQFF
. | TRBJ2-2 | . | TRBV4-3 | TGCGCCAGCAGCCAAGGGGGTTGGGGACAGAACACCGGGGAGCTGTTTTTT | CASSQGGWGQNTGELFF
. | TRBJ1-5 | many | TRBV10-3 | TGTGCCATCAGTGATTCTAGCAATCAGCCCCAGCATTTT | CAISDSSNQPQHF
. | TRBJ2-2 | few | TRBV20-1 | TGCAGTGCGAGAGATCGGCTCATCGGGGAGCTGTTTTTT | CSARDRLIGELFF
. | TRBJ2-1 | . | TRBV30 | TGTGCCTGGAGAGAGGGGGGGACGGATGAGCAGTTCTTC | CAWREGGTDEQFF
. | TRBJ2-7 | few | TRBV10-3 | TGTGCCATCAGTGAGGGGGGAGGGCAGTACTTC | CAISEGGGQYF
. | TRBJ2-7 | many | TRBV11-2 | TGTGCCAGCAGCTCACAGGGACTCGAGCAGTACTTC | CASSSQGLEQYF
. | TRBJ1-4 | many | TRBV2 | TGTGCCAGCACCCCCCGAGGGGGGACTAATGAAAAACTGTTTTTT | CASTPRGGTNEKLFF
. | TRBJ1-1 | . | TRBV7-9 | TGTGCCAGCAGCTTGGAGAACGGCTACACTGAAGCTTTCTTT | CASSLENGYTEAFF
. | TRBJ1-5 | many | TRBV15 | TGTGCCACCAGCAGAGATCCAGGATCCGCTGAGCGCAATCAGCCCCAGCATTTT | CATSRDPGSAERNQPQHF
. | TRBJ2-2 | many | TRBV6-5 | TGTGCCAGCAGTTATCGGTTGAGGGACACCGGGGAGCTGTTTTTT | CASSYRLRDTGELFF
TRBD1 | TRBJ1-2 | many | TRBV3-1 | TGTGCCAGCAGCCTTTCCGGGACAGGGGGAGGCTACACCTTC | CASSLSGTGGGYTF
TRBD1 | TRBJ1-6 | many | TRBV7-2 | TGTGCCAGCAGCTCTCGGGACAGGGCCAATTCACCCCTCCACTTT | CASSSRDRANSPLHF
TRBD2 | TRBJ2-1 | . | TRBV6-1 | TGTGCCAGCAGGGGACTAGCGGGAGGACCTTCCTACAATGAGCAGTTCTTC | CASRGLAGGPSYNEQFF
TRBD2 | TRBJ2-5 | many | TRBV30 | TGTGCCTGGGGACCGGGACTAGCGGGGGCCGGGGAGACCCAGTACTTC | CAWGPGLAGAGETQYF
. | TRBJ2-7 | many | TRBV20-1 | TGCAGTGCTAGAAAGGGGGGAATATTTGTAGGCGAGCAGTACTTC | CSARKGGIFVGEQYF
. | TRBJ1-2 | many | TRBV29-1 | TGCAGCGTTGTGGACACCACTAACTATGGCTACACCTTC | CSVVDTTNYGYTF
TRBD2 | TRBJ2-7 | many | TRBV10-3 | TGTGCCATCACAGGGGCGGGAGGCTCCTACGAGCAGTACTTC | CAITGAGGSYEQYF
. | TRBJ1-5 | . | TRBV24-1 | TGTGCCACCAGCCAATCAGGGGCTCAGCCCCAGCATTTT | CATSQSGAQPQHF
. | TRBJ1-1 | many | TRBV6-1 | TGTGCCACCCGGGGGAGGAACACTGAAGCTTTCTTT | CATRGRNTEAFF
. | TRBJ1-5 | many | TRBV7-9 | TGTGCCAGCAGCCCCCTGGGACCGCGGAATCAGCCCCAGCATTTT | CASSPLGPRNQPQHF
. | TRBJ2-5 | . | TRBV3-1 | TGTGCCAGCAGCCAACCGGAGACCCAGTACTTC | CASSQPETQYF
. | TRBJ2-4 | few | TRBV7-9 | TGTGCCAGCAGTCATTTTACCCCTCTCTTATACATTCAGTACTTC | CASSHFTPLLYIQYF
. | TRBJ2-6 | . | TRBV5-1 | TGTGCCAGCAGTACTATTAGGGGGTCCCTAAGCTCTGGGGCCAACGTCCTGACTTTC | CASSTIRGSLSSGANVLTF
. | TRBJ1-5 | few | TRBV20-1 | TGCAGTGCCGTATTGGGGGATCAGCCCCAGCATTTT | CSAVLGDQPQHF
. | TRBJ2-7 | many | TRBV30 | TGTGCCTGGAGTACTGCGGGGGAGCAGTACTTC | CAWSTAGEQYF
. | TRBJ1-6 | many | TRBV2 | TGTGCCAGCAGTTTCAAGGGTAGTTCACCCCTCCACTTT | CASSFKGSSPLHF
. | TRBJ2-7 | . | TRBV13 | TGTGCCAGCAGTTCCTCTGACACCTCCTACGAGCAGTACTTC | CASSSSDTSYEQYF
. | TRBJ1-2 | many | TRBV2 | TGTGCCAGCAGTGAAGCTTATGGCTACACCTTC | CASSEAYGYTF
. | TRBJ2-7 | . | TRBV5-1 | TGCGCCAGCAGCGGACGGGGGAGCGAGCAGTACTTC | CASSGRGSEQYF
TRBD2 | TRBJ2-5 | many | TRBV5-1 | TGCGCCAGCAGCTTGGCCGGGACTAGCAAGGCCCAGTACTTC | CASSLAGTSKAQYF
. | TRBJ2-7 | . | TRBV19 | TGTGCCAGTAGTATCAGTTTACAGGGCGCCTACGAGCAGTACTTC | CASSISLQGAYEQYF
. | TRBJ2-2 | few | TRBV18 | TGTGCCAGCTCACCACCGGTAGCGGTGAACACCGGGGAGCTGTTTTTT | CASSPPVAVNTGELFF
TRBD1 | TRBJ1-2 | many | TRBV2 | TGTGCCAGCCAGATTGGACAGGGAAATGGCTACACCTTC | CASQIGQGNGYTF
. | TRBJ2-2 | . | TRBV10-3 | TGTGCCATCAGTGAGTCCGGGAAAGGGACTACCGGGGAGCTGTTTTTT | CAISESGKGTTGELFF
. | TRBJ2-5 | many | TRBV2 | TGTGCCAGCAGTGAATATAGCCAAGAGACCCAGTACTTC | CASSEYSQETQYF
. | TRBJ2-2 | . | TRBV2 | TGTGCCAGCAGCGAAGGGAGCAGCGGAACCGGGGAGCCGTTTTTT | CASSEGSSGTGEPFF
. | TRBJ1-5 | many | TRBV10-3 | TGTGCCACTAAAAACCGGGGACAGCCCCAGCATTTT | CATKNRGQPQHF
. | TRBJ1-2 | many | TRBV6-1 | TGTGCCAGTACCCCTGACGCTGGCGGCTACACCTTC | CASTPDAGGYTF
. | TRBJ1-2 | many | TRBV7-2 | TGTGCCAGCAGCTTGGGGCGAGGCTACACCTTC | CASSLGRGYTF
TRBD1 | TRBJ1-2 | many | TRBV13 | TGTGCCAGCAGCTTAGAGGGACAGGGCTCTTACTACTATGGCTACACCTTC | CASSLEGQGSYYYGYTF